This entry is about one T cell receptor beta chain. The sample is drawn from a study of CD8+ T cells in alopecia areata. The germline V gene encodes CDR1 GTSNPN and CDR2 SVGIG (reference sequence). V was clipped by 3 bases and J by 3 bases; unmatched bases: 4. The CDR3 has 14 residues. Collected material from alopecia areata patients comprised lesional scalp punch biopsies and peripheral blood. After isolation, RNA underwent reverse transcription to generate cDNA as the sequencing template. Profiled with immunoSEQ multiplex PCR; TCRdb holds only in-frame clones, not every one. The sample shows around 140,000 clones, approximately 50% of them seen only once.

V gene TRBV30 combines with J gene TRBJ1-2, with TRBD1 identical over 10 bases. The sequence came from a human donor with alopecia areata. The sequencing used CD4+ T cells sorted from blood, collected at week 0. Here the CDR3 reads CAWRTDRGDYGYTF. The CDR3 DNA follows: TGTGCCTGGAGAACGGACAGGGGGGACTATGGCTACACCTTC.